The 7 T cell receptor beta chains below all came from one sample that was sequenced in a study of blood T cell repertoires in COVID-19. Profiling relied on immunoSEQ multiplex PCR, and the TCRdb table lists in-frame clones only, not all of them. The repertoire includes roughly 200,000 clones, roughly 91% of them detected once, and 5.5% to 8.5% sits in the top ten. Sequences were obtained from PBMCs or T cells enriched from blood (not recorded which). The receptors here all came from a man aged 25 to 45 in a cohort exposed to, infected with or recovered from COVID-19 (not recorded which).

This clone has just a few counts. The rearrangement uses TRBV27 and TRBJ2-1; 7 bases align to TRBD2. The germline V gene encodes CDR1 MNHEY and CDR2 SMNVEV (reference sequence). V lost 8 bases to trimming and J lost 7 bases; unmatched junction nucleotides: 5. The CDR3 contains 12 residues. CDR3 DNA sequence: TGTGCCAGCGGTTGGGGGGGTAATGAGCAGTTCTTC. Translating it yields CASGWGGNEQFF.

This clone showed up just once. The chain couples TRBV7-6 to TRBJ2-3, with TRBD2 matching 13 bases. After removal of 5 bases from V and 1 base from J, the junction contained 3 bases not matched to a gene. The CDR3 sequence is 16 residues long. The V gene's germline CDR1 is SGHVS and CDR2 FNYEAQ. The CDR3 DNA is TGTGCCAGCAGCATCGGGACTAGCGGGGGCACAGATACGCAGTATTTT. It yields the protein CASSIGTSGGTDTQYF.

The J gene is TRBJ1-4, the V gene TRBV19, with 7 bases identical to TRBD1. This CDR3 spans 13 amino acids. After removal of 5 bases from V and 10 bases from J, the junction contained 7 bases not matched to a gene. Germline V gives CDR1 LNHDA, CDR2 SQIVND (reference sequence). CDR3 protein: CASSPDRVAKLFF. The CDR3 DNA reads as TGTGCCAGTAGTCCAGACAGGGTGGCAAAACTGTTTTTT.

The CDR3 nucleotides are TGCGCCAGCAGCAAGACAGGGGAAACAGATACGCAGTATTTT. Translated: CASSKTGETDTQYF. The chain uses TRBV5-1 and TRBJ2-3; TRBD1 matches at 8 bases. Trimming at V came to 4 bases and at J to 3 bases, leaving 4 bases not matched to a gene. CDR1 and CDR2 (germline): SGHRS, YFSETQ. This CDR3 has 14 amino acids.

The rearrangement joins TRBV7-2 to TRBJ2-4; 12 nucleotides match TRBD1. The V and J ends lost 1 base and 7 bases, in that order; junction bases with no gene match: 5. Germline-derived CDR1 and CDR2 are SGHTA and FQGNSA. The length of the CDR3 is 16 residues. The CDR3, as DNA: TGTGCCAGCAGCTTAGGATCCGGGACAGGGGGCAACATTCAGTACTTC. This translates into CASSLGSGTGGNIQYF.

This clone has just one count. The V call is TRBV12-3 or TRBV12-4, the J call TRBJ1-1, with D possibly TRBD1 on 5 matching bases. The CDR3 runs 13 residues. The ends were cut back, 3 bases at V and 3 bases at J, with 8 bases in the middle. CDR3: CASSFQGDTEAFF. CDR3 nucleotide sequence: TGTGCCAGCAGTTTTCAGGGTGACACTGAAGCTTTCTTT.

This clone has a handful of counts. V and J are TRBV9 and TRBJ2-2; TRBD1 aligns across 8 bases. The length of the CDR3 is 14 residues. Losses at the gene ends were 3 bases for V and 6 bases for J; bases not matched to a gene: 4. In germline, CDR1 is SGDLS, CDR2 YYNGEE. The CDR3: CASSALQGAGELFF. Written as DNA, the CDR3 is TGTGCCAGCAGCGCGTTACAGGGGGCCGGGGAGCTGTTTTTT.